The clone carrying this T cell receptor beta chain was recorded a few times. The antigen remains undetermined. Germline CDR1 is KGHSH and CDR2 is LQKENI. This CDR3 has 13 residues. V was shortened by 0 bases and J by 4 bases, with 6 bases between the two germline ends. Unique molecular identifiers (one per individual cDNA molecule) were attached. Via MiXCR, TCRdb re-called the 5' RACE reads, giving one row per CDR3 protein. The table lists more than 65,000 distinct CDR3 sequences, approximately 15% of them singletons. This sample was taken from a study of early T cells in non-severe SARS-CoV-2 infection. General observations from the study: Reliance on VDJdb matching favored anti-spike CD8 responses; private and CD4 specificities were missed.

The sample consisted of whole blood, taken at baseline. The chain has TRBV18 and TRBJ2-5; the D is unclear. This TCR derives from an adult who was a healthcare worker with PCR-confirmed SARS-CoV-2 infection or an uninfected control (not recorded which). This CDR3 reads CASSPPNGETQYF. DNA for the CDR3: TGTGCCAGCTCACCACCGAACGGAGAGACCCAGTACTTC.